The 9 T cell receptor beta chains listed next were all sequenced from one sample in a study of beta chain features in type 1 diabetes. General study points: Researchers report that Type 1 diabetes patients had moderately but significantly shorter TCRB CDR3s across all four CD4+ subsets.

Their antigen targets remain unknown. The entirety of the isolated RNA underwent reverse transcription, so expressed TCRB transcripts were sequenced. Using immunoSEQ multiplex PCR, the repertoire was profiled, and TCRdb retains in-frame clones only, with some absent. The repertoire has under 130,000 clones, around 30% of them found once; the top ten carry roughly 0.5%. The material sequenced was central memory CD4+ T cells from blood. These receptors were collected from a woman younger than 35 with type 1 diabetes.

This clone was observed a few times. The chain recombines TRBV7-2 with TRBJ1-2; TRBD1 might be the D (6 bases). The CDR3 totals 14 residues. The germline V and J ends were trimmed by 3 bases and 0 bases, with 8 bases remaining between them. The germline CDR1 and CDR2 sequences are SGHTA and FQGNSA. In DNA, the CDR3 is TGTGCCAGCAGCTTTGCAGGGGCTAACTATGGCTACACCTTC. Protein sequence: CASSFAGANYGYTF.

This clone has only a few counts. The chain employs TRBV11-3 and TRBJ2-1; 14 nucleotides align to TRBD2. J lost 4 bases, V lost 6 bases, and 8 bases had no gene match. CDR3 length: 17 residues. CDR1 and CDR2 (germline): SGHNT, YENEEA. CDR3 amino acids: CASRRGTSGRFYNEQFF. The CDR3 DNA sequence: TGTGCCAGCAGGCGCGGGACTAGCGGGAGATTTTACAATGAGCAGTTCTTC.

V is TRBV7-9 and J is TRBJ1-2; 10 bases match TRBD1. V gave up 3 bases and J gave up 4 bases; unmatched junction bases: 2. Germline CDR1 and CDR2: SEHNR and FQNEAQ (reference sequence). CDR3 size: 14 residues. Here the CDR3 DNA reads TGTGCCAGCAGCTTCGGGGACAGGGGCTATGGCTACACCTTC. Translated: CASSFGDRGYGYTF.

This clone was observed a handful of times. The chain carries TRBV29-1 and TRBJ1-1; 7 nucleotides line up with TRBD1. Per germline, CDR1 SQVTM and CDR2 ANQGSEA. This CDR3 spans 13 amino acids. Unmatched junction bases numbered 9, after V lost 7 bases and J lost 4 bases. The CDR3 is CSATKRQGTEAFF. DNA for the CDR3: TGCAGCGCTACCAAACGACAGGGCACTGAAGCTTTCTTT.

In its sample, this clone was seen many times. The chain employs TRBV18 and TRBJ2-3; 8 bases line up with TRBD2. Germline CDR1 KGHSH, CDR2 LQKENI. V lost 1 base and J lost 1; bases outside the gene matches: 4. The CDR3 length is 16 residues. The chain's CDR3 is CASSPLAGRGTDTQYF. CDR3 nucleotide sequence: TGTGCCAGCTCACCACTAGCGGGAAGGGGCACAGATACGCAGTATTTT.

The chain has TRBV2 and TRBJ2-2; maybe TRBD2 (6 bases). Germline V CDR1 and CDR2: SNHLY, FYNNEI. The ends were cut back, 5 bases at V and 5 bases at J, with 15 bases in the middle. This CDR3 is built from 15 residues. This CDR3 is CASSPISGGTGELFF. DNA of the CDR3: TGTGCCAGCAGTCCCATCTCAGGAGGGACCGGGGAGCTGTTTTTT.

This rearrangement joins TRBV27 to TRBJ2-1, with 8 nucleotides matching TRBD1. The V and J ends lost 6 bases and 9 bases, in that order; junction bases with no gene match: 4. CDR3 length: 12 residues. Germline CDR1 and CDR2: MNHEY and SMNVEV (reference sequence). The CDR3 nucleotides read TGTGCCAGCAGGGACAGGGACTTTGAGCAGTTCTTC. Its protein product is CASRDRDFEQFF.

The CDR3 DNA is TGTGCCAGCAGCGCCAGGGCTACCGGGGAGCTGTTTTTT. This gives the protein CASSARATGELFF. V gene TRBV7-3 combines with J gene TRBJ2-2; possibly TRBD1 for D (5 bases). V was shortened by 5 bases and J by 5 bases, with 9 bases between the two germline ends. This CDR3 has 13 amino acids. Per germline, CDR1 SGHTA and CDR2 FQGTGA.

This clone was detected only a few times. The CDR3, as DNA: TGTGCCAGCAGCGCCACAGTAGGCGGGGGCAATCAGCCCCAGCATTTT. Translation gives CASSATVGGGNQPQHF. V is TRBV2 and J is TRBJ1-5; D is unresolved. Germline CDR1 and CDR2: SNHLY and FYNNEI. V gave up 6 bases and J gave up 2 bases, with 17 bases separating them. The CDR3 is made up of 16 amino acids.